A selection of T cell receptor beta chains follows, all from one sample in a study of blood T cell repertoires in COVID-19. The table came from immunoSEQ multiplex PCR; TCRdb's copy has only in-frame clones and leaves some out. The table includes about 75,000 clones, 75% to 85% detected once. Sample: peripheral blood. These receptors all stem from a woman of 80 years or more with active or convalescent COVID-19. The CDR3 runs from the conserved cysteine through the conserved F or W. Each record gives: D gene, clone size, V gene, J gene, CDR3 length, CDR3 protein, CDR3 DNA. A D gene is named only where the DNA matches it firmly. The listing skips clone size in some rows; elsewhere it reads once, few, many or a size class.

D gene: -; clone size: -; V gene: TRBV4-3; J gene: TRBJ1-6; CDR3 length: 16; CDR3 protein: CASSQAIRSYNSPLHF; CDR3 DNA: TGCGCCAGCAGCCAAGCAATCAGGTCCTATAATTCACCCCTCCACTTT
D gene: -; clone size: -; V gene: TRBV4-3; J gene: TRBJ1-3; CDR3 length: 15; CDR3 protein: CASSPNPLRGNTIYF; CDR3 DNA: TGCGCCAGCAGCCCCAATCCCCTGAGGGGAAACACCATATATTTT
D gene: -; clone size: -; V gene: TRBV29-1; J gene: TRBJ1-2; CDR3 length: 14; CDR3 protein: CSVAQGTYNYGYTF; CDR3 DNA: TGCAGCGTTGCCCAGGGCACTTATAACTATGGCTACACCTTC
D gene: -; clone size: -; V gene: TRBV5-1; J gene: TRBJ1-1; CDR3 length: 14; CDR3 protein: CASSLASFNTEAFF; CDR3 DNA: TGCGCCAGCAGCTTGGCTAGCTTTAACACTGAAGCTTTCTTT
D gene: TRBD1; clone size: -; V gene: TRBV11-2; J gene: TRBJ1-1; CDR3 length: 12; CDR3 protein: CASSSGTAKAFF; CDR3 DNA: TGTGCCAGCAGTTCCGGGACAGCGAAAGCTTTCTTT
D gene: -; clone size: -; V gene: TRBV4-3; J gene: TRBJ1-6; CDR3 length: 13; CDR3 protein: CASSQVMNSPLHF; CDR3 DNA: TGCGCCAGCAGCCAAGTAATGAATTCACCCCTCCACTTT
D gene: TRBD1; clone size: -; V gene: TRBV29-1; J gene: TRBJ1-2; CDR3 length: 16; CDR3 protein: CSVVRDSAIGNYGYTF; CDR3 DNA: TGCAGCGTTGTAAGGGACAGCGCGATAGGGAACTATGGCTACACCTTC
D gene: TRBD1; clone size: once; V gene: TRBV19; J gene: TRBJ2-3; CDR3 length: 15; CDR3 protein: CASSMRQGVADTQYF; CDR3 DNA: TGTGCCAGTAGTATGCGACAGGGGGTCGCAGATACGCAGTATTTT
D gene: -; clone size: -; V gene: TRBV7-9; J gene: TRBJ2-2; CDR3 length: 12; CDR3 protein: CASTVGARELFF; CDR3 DNA: TGTGCCAGCACGGTGGGGGCCAGGGAGCTGTTTTTT
D gene: -; clone size: -; V gene: TRBV9; J gene: TRBJ2-7; CDR3 length: 14; CDR3 protein: CASSPRVYFYEQYF; CDR3 DNA: TGTGCCAGCAGCCCTCGGGTCTATTTCTACGAGCAGTACTTC
D gene: TRBD2; clone size: -; V gene: TRBV7-9; J gene: TRBJ2-1; CDR3 length: 18; CDR3 protein: CASSLASGRKSSYNEQFF; CDR3 DNA: TGTGCCAGCAGCTTAGCTAGCGGGAGAAAAAGCTCCTACAATGAGCAGTTCTTC
D gene: -; clone size: -; V gene: TRBV28; J gene: TRBJ2-6; CDR3 length: 17; CDR3 protein: CASDTTGFGAGANVLTF; CDR3 DNA: TGTGCCAGCGATACGACAGGTTTTGGCGCTGGGGCCAACGTCCTGACTTTC
D gene: TRBD1; clone size: -; V gene: TRBV30; J gene: TRBJ2-7; CDR3 length: 13; CDR3 protein: CAWSSDRAREQYF; CDR3 DNA: TGTGCCTGGAGTTCGGACAGGGCGCGAGAGCAGTACTTC
D gene: -; clone size: -; V gene: TRBV12-3/TRBV12-4; J gene: TRBJ1-1; CDR3 length: 13; CDR3 protein: CATSRGSRTEAFF; CDR3 DNA: TGTGCCACCTCAAGGGGATCGCGCACTGAAGCTTTCTTT
D gene: TRBD1; clone size: -; V gene: TRBV7-8; J gene: TRBJ2-7; CDR3 length: 17; CDR3 protein: CASSAYETGFLLYEQYF; CDR3 DNA: TGTGCCAGCAGCGCTTATGAGACAGGGTTCCTCTTATACGAGCAGTACTTC
D gene: -; clone size: -; V gene: TRBV27; J gene: TRBJ2-3; CDR3 length: 16; CDR3 protein: CASSLSLIVSTDTQYF; CDR3 DNA: TGTGCCAGCAGCCTAAGTTTAATTGTAAGCACAGATACGCAGTATTTT
D gene: -; clone size: -; V gene: TRBV7-2; J gene: TRBJ2-1; CDR3 length: 15; CDR3 protein: CASSLGYTGGNEQFF; CDR3 DNA: TGTGCCAGCAGCTTGGGTTACACAGGTGGGAATGAGCAGTTCTTC
D gene: -; clone size: -; V gene: TRBV6-2/TRBV6-3; J gene: TRBJ1-1; CDR3 length: 12; CDR3 protein: CASSTQSGAAFF; CDR3 DNA: TGTGCCAGCAGTACGCAGTCTGGTGCAGCTTTCTTT
D gene: -; clone size: few; V gene: TRBV27; J gene: TRBJ1-6; CDR3 length: 13; CDR3 protein: CASSLWGDSPLHF; CDR3 DNA: TGTGCCAGCAGTTTGTGGGGAGATTCACCCCTCCACTTT
D gene: -; clone size: -; V gene: TRBV6-5; J gene: TRBJ2-1; CDR3 length: 14; CDR3 protein: CASSYDYSYNEQFF; CDR3 DNA: TGTGCCAGCAGTTACGACTACTCCTACAATGAGCAGTTCTTC
D gene: -; clone size: many; V gene: TRBV9; J gene: TRBJ1-4; CDR3 length: 16; CDR3 protein: CASSVVAGGACEKLFF; CDR3 DNA: TGTGCCAGCAGCGTAGTGGCGGGGGGGGCATGTGAAAAACTGTTTTTT
D gene: -; clone size: -; V gene: TRBV5-5; J gene: TRBJ1-1; CDR3 length: 12; CDR3 protein: CASSLWGAEAFF; CDR3 DNA: TGTGCCAGCAGCTTGTGGGGGGCTGAAGCTTTCTTT
D gene: TRBD1; clone size: -; V gene: TRBV7-9; J gene: TRBJ1-2; CDR3 length: 15; CDR3 protein: CASSLLPGGNDGYTF; CDR3 DNA: TGTGCCAGCAGCTTACTCCCAGGGGGCAATGATGGCTACACCTTC
D gene: -; clone size: -; V gene: TRBV7-9; J gene: TRBJ2-5; CDR3 length: 15; CDR3 protein: CASSDGLAAIGTQYF; CDR3 DNA: TGTGCCAGTAGCGACGGGTTGGCGGCTATTGGGACCCAGTACTTC
D gene: TRBD1; clone size: -; V gene: TRBV2; J gene: TRBJ1-1; CDR3 length: 15; CDR3 protein: CASSEGGTGGTEAFF; CDR3 DNA: TGTGCCAGCAGTGAAGGTGGGACAGGGGGCACTGAAGCTTTCTTT
D gene: TRBD2; clone size: -; V gene: TRBV30; J gene: TRBJ2-7; CDR3 length: 14; CDR3 protein: CAWSAGTISYEQYF; CDR3 DNA: TGTGCCTGGAGTGCCGGGACTATTTCCTACGAGCAGTACTTC
D gene: TRBD2; clone size: -; V gene: TRBV9; J gene: TRBJ2-1; CDR3 length: 15; CDR3 protein: CASSSGTSGFNEQFF; CDR3 DNA: TGTGCCAGCAGCTCTGGGACTAGCGGGTTTAATGAGCAGTTCTTC
D gene: -; clone size: -; V gene: TRBV6-6; J gene: TRBJ1-2; CDR3 length: 14; CDR3 protein: CASSYSARGYGYTF; CDR3 DNA: TGTGCCAGCAGTTACTCGGCGCGGGGCTATGGCTACACCTTC
D gene: TRBD1; clone size: -; V gene: TRBV7-9; J gene: TRBJ2-3; CDR3 length: 15; CDR3 protein: CASSLTTGWTDTQYF; CDR3 DNA: TGTGCCAGCAGCTTAACGACAGGGTGGACAGATACGCAGTATTTT
D gene: -; clone size: -; V gene: TRBV24-1; J gene: TRBJ2-3; CDR3 length: 16; CDR3 protein: CATSDFRGQSTDTQYF; CDR3 DNA: TGTGCCACCAGTGATTTTAGGGGACAAAGCACAGATACGCAGTATTTT
D gene: -; clone size: -; V gene: TRBV2; J gene: TRBJ2-6; CDR3 length: 16; CDR3 protein: CASKSAGLSGANVLTF; CDR3 DNA: TGTGCCAGCAAAAGCGCGGGCCTCTCTGGGGCCAACGTCCTGACTTTC
D gene: -; clone size: few; V gene: TRBV19; J gene: TRBJ1-2; CDR3 length: 14; CDR3 protein: CASSRSGSHYGYTF; CDR3 DNA: TGTGCCAGTAGTCGGTCCGGGAGCCACTATGGCTACACCTTC
D gene: TRBD1; clone size: -; V gene: TRBV18; J gene: TRBJ1-1; CDR3 length: 13; CDR3 protein: CASSLWTGVEAFF; CDR3 DNA: TGTGCCAGCTCACTATGGACAGGGGTTGAAGCTTTCTTT
D gene: -; clone size: -; V gene: TRBV11-2; J gene: TRBJ2-1; CDR3 length: 12; CDR3 protein: CASSPSLNEQFF; CDR3 DNA: TGTGCCAGCAGCCCTAGCCTCAATGAGCAGTTCTTC
D gene: -; clone size: -; V gene: TRBV7-2; J gene: TRBJ2-1; CDR3 length: 16; CDR3 protein: CASSLVLTGAYNEQFF; CDR3 DNA: TGTGCCAGCAGCTTAGTTCTCACCGGGGCCTACAATGAGCAGTTCTTC
D gene: TRBD2; clone size: -; V gene: TRBV11-2; J gene: TRBJ2-5; CDR3 length: 15; CDR3 protein: CASSFVLAGQETQYF; CDR3 DNA: TGTGCCAGCAGCTTCGTCTTAGCGGGGCAAGAGACCCAGTACTTC
D gene: -; clone size: -; V gene: TRBV7-2; J gene: TRBJ1-5; CDR3 length: 14; CDR3 protein: CASSLGAGDQPQHF; CDR3 DNA: TGTGCCAGCAGCTTAGGGGCGGGGGATCAGCCCCAGCATTTT
D gene: -; clone size: -; V gene: TRBV7-2; J gene: TRBJ1-1; CDR3 length: 15; CDR3 protein: CASSLAGGQNTEAFF; CDR3 DNA: TGTGCCAGCAGCTTAGCCGGTGGACAGAACACTGAAGCTTTCTTT
D gene: TRBD1; clone size: -; V gene: TRBV3-1/TRBV3-2; J gene: TRBJ2-2; CDR3 length: 15; CDR3 protein: CASSRRDRGTGELFF; CDR3 DNA: TGTGCCAGCAGCCGCCGGGACAGGGGTACCGGGGAGCTGTTTTTT
D gene: -; clone size: few; V gene: TRBV12-5; J gene: TRBJ1-5; CDR3 length: 16; CDR3 protein: CASGLFPHGENQPQHF; CDR3 DNA: TGTGCTAGTGGTTTGTTCCCTCACGGGGAGAATCAGCCCCAGCATTTT
D gene: TRBD2; clone size: few; V gene: TRBV7-2; J gene: TRBJ2-3; CDR3 length: 17; CDR3 protein: CASSLGPSGLITDTQYF; CDR3 DNA: TGTGCCAGCAGCTTAGGGCCTAGCGGCTTGATCACAGATACGCAGTATTTT
D gene: -; clone size: -; V gene: TRBV30; J gene: TRBJ2-7; CDR3 length: 13; CDR3 protein: CAWRRGGHDEQYF; CDR3 DNA: TGTGCCTGGAGGAGGGGGGGGCACGACGAGCAGTACTTC
D gene: TRBD2; clone size: -; V gene: TRBV3-1/TRBV3-2; J gene: TRBJ2-4; CDR3 length: 9; CDR3 protein: CASRWDYSF; CDR3 DNA: TGTGCCAGCCGGTGGGACTACAGCTTC
D gene: TRBD1; clone size: -; V gene: TRBV7-9; J gene: TRBJ1-1; CDR3 length: 15; CDR3 protein: CASSLEGQVGTEAFF; CDR3 DNA: TGTGCCAGCAGCTTGGAAGGACAGGTGGGCACTGAAGCTTTCTTT
D gene: TRBD2; clone size: -; V gene: TRBV3-1/TRBV3-2; J gene: TRBJ2-1; CDR3 length: 17; CDR3 protein: CASSPWGGLAGYNEQFF; CDR3 DNA: TGTGCCAGCAGCCCTTGGGGGGGACTAGCGGGGTACAATGAGCAGTTCTTC
D gene: -; clone size: -; V gene: TRBV2; J gene: TRBJ1-6; CDR3 length: 14; CDR3 protein: CASSEWGGDSPLHF; CDR3 DNA: TGTGCCAGCAGTGAATGGGGGGGAGATTCACCCCTCCACTTT
D gene: -; clone size: -; V gene: TRBV21-1; J gene: TRBJ2-1; CDR3 length: 20; CDR3 protein: CASSKLGGLGTPSSYNEQFF; CDR3 DNA: TGTGCCAGCAGCAAACTAGGGGGACTAGGGACCCCTAGCTCCTACAATGAGCAGTTCTTC
D gene: TRBD2; clone size: once; V gene: TRBV7-2; J gene: TRBJ2-1; CDR3 length: 16; CDR3 protein: CASSLRTSGGAAEQFF; CDR3 DNA: TGTGCCAGCAGCTTACGTACTAGCGGGGGGGCGGCTGAGCAGTTCTTC
D gene: TRBD2; clone size: -; V gene: TRBV12-5; J gene: TRBJ2-3; CDR3 length: 16; CDR3 protein: CASGSPGGGSTDTQYF; CDR3 DNA: TGTGCTAGTGGGTCCCCCGGGGGAGGGAGCACAGATACGCAGTATTTT
D gene: -; clone size: -; V gene: TRBV11-2; J gene: TRBJ2-2; CDR3 length: 15; CDR3 protein: CASSLRGPNTGELFF; CDR3 DNA: TGTGCCAGCAGCTTAAGGGGTCCGAACACCGGGGAGCTGTTTTTT
D gene: TRBD1; clone size: -; V gene: TRBV24-1; J gene: TRBJ2-1; CDR3 length: 18; CDR3 protein: CATSDSKTRDRGYNEQFF; CDR3 DNA: TGTGCCACCAGTGACTCTAAAACCCGGGACAGGGGCTACAATGAGCAGTTCTTC